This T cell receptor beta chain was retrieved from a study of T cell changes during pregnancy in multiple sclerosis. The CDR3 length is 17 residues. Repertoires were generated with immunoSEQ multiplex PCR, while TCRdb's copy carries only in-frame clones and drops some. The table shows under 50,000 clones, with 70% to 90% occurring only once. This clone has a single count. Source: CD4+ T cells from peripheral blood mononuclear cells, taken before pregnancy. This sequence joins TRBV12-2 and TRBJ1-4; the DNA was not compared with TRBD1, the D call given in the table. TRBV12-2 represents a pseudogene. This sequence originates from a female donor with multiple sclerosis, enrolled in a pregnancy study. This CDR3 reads CASRLANRTATNEKLFF. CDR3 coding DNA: TGTGCAAGTCGCTTAGCGAATAGGACAGCAACTAATGAAAAACTGTTTTTT.